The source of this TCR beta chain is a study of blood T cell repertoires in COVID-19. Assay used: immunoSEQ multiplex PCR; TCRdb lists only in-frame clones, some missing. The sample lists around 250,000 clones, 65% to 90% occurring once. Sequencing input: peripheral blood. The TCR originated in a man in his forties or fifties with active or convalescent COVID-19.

CDR3 DNA sequence: TGTGCCTGGAAGTGGAGCTCCTACAATGAGCAGTTCTTC. It is translated as CAWKWSSYNEQFF. The rearrangement links TRBV30 to TRBJ2-1; D gene uncertain. Per the germline V gene, CDR1 is GTSNPN and CDR2 is SVGIG (reference sequence). V was clipped by 4 bases and J by 0 bases, with 7 bases between them. CDR3 length equals 13 residues.